The following is a T cell receptor (beta chain) sequence with its context. The data are from a study of T cell responses to AZD1222 COVID-19 vaccine. The protocol was immunoSEQ multiplex PCR, while the TCRdb copy is restricted to in-frame clones and leaves out a portion. The data hold about 150,000 clones, with more than 75% observed a single time. The sequencing here drew on peripheral blood, taken on day 0 of AZD1222 vaccination. The TCR was taken from an adult in good health.

The CDR3 loop is CASKKLAGDSYEQYF. The CDR3 region has the DNA TGTGCCAGCAAAAAACTAGCGGGGGACTCCTACGAGCAGTACTTC. The rearrangement uses TRBV28 and TRBJ2-7; 11 positions agree with TRBD2. This CDR3 is built from 15 residues. Germline lookup yields CDR1 MDHEN and CDR2 SYDVKM. The V gene end was trimmed by 7 bases and the J gene end by 0 bases; junction bases not matched to a gene: 5.